The following is a TCR beta chain sequence with its context. Its antigen remains undetermined. It has no much larger one-base neighbor in the sample; base qualities were not kept. The source of the sample is a study of T cell responses to AZD1222 COVID-19 vaccine (dated by TCRdb to the early 2020s). Study-wide context: TCR sequencing covered roughly 230 trial participants: about 210 given two doses of AZD1222 and 26 given two doses of MenACWY control vaccine. Enrollment into the trials was organized by age into subgroups of 18-55, 56-69 and 70-plus years, and those subgroups contained about 150, 27 and 61 TCR-sequenced participants, respectively.

The CDR3 regions of human TCRbeta chains were subjected to immunosequencing. The authors' analysis ran thus. TCRs in the repertoires were matched against a reference library of SARS-CoV-2-specific TCRs that had been generated with the MIRA antigen-specificity platform. Breadth meant the fraction of unique TCRs that were SARS-CoV-2-associated, whereas depth meant the fraction of total T cells that were SARS-CoV-2-associated. Each spike-specific TCR was assigned to its reactive spike region and to a CD4 or CD8 class using the MIRA data. Log10-transformed breadth and depth values were compared by one-way ANOVA with Sidak's multiple comparisons tests. The clones in this table, taken by TCRdb from immuneACCESS, are in-frame only. Not every clone is retained; where verified, under half of the shortfall comes from an unresolved V gene, and the cause of the rest is unknown. The V and J calls and the clone size are those of that table, but D and trimming were determined from the DNA. The sample records some 120,000 clones, about 89% of which are singletons. 8% to 10% of the sample goes to the ten largest clones.

V loses 5 bases, J loses 8 bases, and the germline ends lie 19 bases apart. From the cysteine through the phenylalanine, the CDR3 covers 15 amino acids. The retained sequence is limited to the CDR3, 45 bases, with the frame set at the first base. The germline V gene sets CDR1 to SGHVS and CDR2 to FNYEAQ. The label giving this sample's time point can be read as: about 28 days (+/-7) after the second vaccine dose. AZD1222 recipients given second doses at about 4 weeks or at about 12 weeks were pooled, since spike-specific TCR depth and breadth were not found to differ between the two schedules. Samples from vaccinated people were obtained from the UK trials COV001 and COV002, which included a single-blind randomized controlled phase 2/3 trial of AZD1222 (ChAdOx1 nCoV-19) in healthy adults. Trial participant PBMC samples were collected at day 0 and day 28 after the second dose for TCRbeta chain sequencing.

Broad study findings and their caveats: A significant rise in spike-specific TCR breadth and depth was observed after two AZD1222 doses relative to day 0 and relative to MenACWY recipients. CD4 TCRs associated with the vaccine covered the entire spike protein, and the dominant responses were in regions 160-218 and 743-854. Because no day 14 peak-response samples were available, the repertoires could be characterized only after the peak T cell response. The 56-69-year group was small, and its depth increase did not reach significance, likely because of low power. Participants were mostly white British and included more females than males, and it was suggested by the authors that clonal diversity may have been underestimated. Reportedly, close to half of the unique spike-specific TCRs recognized epitopes lying outside the regions that are mutated in the B.1.351 and B.1.1.7 variants. Conclusions about previously exposed vaccinees are limited, since just six AZD1222 recipients were seropositive for SARS-CoV-2 at baseline.

The rearrangement joined TRBV7-6 to TRBJ2-1; no D gene is confidently identified. The material sequenced was peripheral blood, taken 28 days after the second AZD1222 dose. The sequence was collected from an adult who received the AZD1222 COVID-19 vaccine. CDR3 region: CASSRWTQRVDEQFF. The nucleotides are TGTGCCAGCAGCCGTTGGACCCAGCGTGTCGATGAGCAGTTCTTC.